This is a list of T cell receptor beta chains from one sample in a study of shared clonotypes between healthy human individuals. The repertoire was sequenced with immunoSEQ multiplex PCR; TCRdb's copy has only in-frame clones and lacks some. The table has 550,000 to 700,000 clones, around three quarters seen once. The sequenced sample was memory CD4+ T cells sorted from blood. The receptor source for this set is a woman aged 30 to 39 in good health. Each CDR3 is given with its conserved first and last residue. The D gene is left open where the match is weak. Size values are once, few and many counts, or a class for expanded clones, and some rows have none.

d_gene,v_gene,len,j_gene,abundance,CDR3nt,CDR3aa
.,TRBV5-4,12,TRBJ2-1,.,TGTGCCAGCAGCTTGGTCGGGGATGAGCAGTTCTTC,CASSLVGDEQFF
.,TRBV5-1,14,TRBJ1-2,.,TGCGCCAGCAGCTTGGGAGACGAGGCCGATGGCTACACCTTC,CASSLGDEADGYTF
.,TRBV27,15,TRBJ1-4,.,TGTGCCAGCAGTCCCCCCCAAGGGTTCGGCGAAAAACTGTTTTTT,CASSPPQGFGEKLFF
TRBD1,TRBV5-1,15,TRBJ2-2,few,TGCGCCAGCAGCCTCAGGACAGGCAACACCGGGGAGCTGTTTTTT,CASSLRTGNTGELFF
.,TRBV7-9,14,TRBJ1-1,few,TGTGCCAGCGCGAGGTGGGCGGGTGACACTGAAGCTTTCTTT,CASARWAGDTEAFF
.,TRBV2,15,TRBJ1-3,.,TGTGCCAGCAGAAGACAGTCCTCCTCTGGAAACACCATATATTTT,CASRRQSSSGNTIYF
.,TRBV6-6,12,TRBJ2-5,few,TGTGCCAGCACCGGACGGAAAGAGACCCAGTACTTC,CASTGRKETQYF
.,TRBV6-1,13,TRBJ1-2,once,TGTGCCAGCAGTACATCCGGGGTTTATGGCTACACCTTC,CASSTSGVYGYTF
.,TRBV11-3,13,TRBJ2-2,few,TGTGCCAGCAGCGAGGAGGGTCCCGGGGAGCTGTTTTTT,CASSEEGPGELFF
TRBD1,TRBV18,16,TRBJ2-7,.,TGTGCCAGCTCACCAACAGGGACAGGGGTTTGGGTCGAGCAGTACTTC,CASSPTGTGVWVEQYF